Described below is a single T cell receptor beta chain sequence and its context. Its antigen is unknown. Profiled with immunoSEQ multiplex PCR; TCRdb holds only in-frame clones, not every one. The repertoire holds approximately 69,000 clones, with about 89% as singletons. The sample is drawn from a study of resident and recirculating memory T cells in vitiligo. About the research overall: Genomic DNA was extracted from whole homogenized samples, with no cell sorting.

CDR3 length: 18 amino acids. From germline, CDR1 is LNHDA and CDR2 SQIVND (reference sequence). Trimming removed 4 bases from V and 0 bases from J; junction bases left unmatched: 10. Study results and limitations: Clonality differed among vitiligo lesions, with no unique dominant clone.

The receptor's source is a male donor with vitiligo. The sample consisted of blood. This chain uses TRBV19 with TRBJ2-7, with 12 bases lining up with TRBD2. In nucleotides, the CDR3 is TGTGCCAGTAGTAGAAGGGGAACTAGCGGGGGGAGCTCCTACGAGCAGTACTTC. This encodes CASSRRGTSGGSSYEQYF.